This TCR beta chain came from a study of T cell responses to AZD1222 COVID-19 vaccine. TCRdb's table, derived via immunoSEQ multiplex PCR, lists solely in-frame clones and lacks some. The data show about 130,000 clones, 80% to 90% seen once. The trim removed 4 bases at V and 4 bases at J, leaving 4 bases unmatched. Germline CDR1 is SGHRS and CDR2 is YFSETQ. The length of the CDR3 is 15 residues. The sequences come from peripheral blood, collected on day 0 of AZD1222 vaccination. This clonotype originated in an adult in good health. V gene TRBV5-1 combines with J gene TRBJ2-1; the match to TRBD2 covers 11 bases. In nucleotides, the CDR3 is TGCGCCAGCAGCCCCGGGACTAGCGGATACAATGAGCAGTTCTTC. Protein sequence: CASSPGTSGYNEQFF.